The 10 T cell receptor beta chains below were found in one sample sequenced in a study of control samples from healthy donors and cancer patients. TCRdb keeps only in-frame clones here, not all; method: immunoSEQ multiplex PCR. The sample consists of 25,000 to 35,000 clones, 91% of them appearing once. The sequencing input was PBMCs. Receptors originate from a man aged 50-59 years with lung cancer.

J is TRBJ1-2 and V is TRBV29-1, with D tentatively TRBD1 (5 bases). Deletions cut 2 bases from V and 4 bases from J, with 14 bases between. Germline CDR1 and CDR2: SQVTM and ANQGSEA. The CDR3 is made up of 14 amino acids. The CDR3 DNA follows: TGCAGCGTTGAAACTGCGCAGGGCCTCTATGGCTACACCTTC. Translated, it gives CSVETAQGLYGYTF.

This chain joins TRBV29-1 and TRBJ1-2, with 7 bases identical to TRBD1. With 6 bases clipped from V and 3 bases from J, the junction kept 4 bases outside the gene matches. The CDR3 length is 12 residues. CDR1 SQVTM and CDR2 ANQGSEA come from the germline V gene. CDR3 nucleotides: TGCAGCGTGGGGGACAGCGACTATGGCTACACCTTC. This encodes CSVGDSDYGYTF.

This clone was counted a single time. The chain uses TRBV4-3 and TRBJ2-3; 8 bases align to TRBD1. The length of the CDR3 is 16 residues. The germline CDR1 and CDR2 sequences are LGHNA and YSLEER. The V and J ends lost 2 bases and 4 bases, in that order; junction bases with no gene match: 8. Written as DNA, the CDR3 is TGCGCCAGCAGCCAACACACAGGGGGATCGGCAGATACGCAGTATTTT. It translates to CASSQHTGGSADTQYF.

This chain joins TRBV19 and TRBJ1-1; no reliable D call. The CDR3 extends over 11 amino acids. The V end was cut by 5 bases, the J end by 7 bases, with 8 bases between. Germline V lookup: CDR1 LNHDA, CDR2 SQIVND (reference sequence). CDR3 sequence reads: CASSGFFEAFF. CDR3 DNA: TGTGCCAGTAGTGGATTCTTTGAAGCTTTCTTT. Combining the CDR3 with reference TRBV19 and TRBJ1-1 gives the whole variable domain DGGITQSPKYLFRKEGQNVTLSCEQNLNHDAMYWYRQDPGQGLRLIYYSQIVNDFQKGDIAEGYSVSREKKESFPLTVTSAQKNPTAFYLCASSGFFEAFFGQGTRLTVV.

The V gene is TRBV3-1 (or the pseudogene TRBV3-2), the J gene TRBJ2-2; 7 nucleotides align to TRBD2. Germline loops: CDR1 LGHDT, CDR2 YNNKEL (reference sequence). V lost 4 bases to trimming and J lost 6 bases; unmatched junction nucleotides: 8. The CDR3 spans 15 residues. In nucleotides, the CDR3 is TGTGCCAGCAGCCCGAGGACTAGTCGTCCCGGGGAGCTGTTTTTT. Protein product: CASSPRTSRPGELFF.

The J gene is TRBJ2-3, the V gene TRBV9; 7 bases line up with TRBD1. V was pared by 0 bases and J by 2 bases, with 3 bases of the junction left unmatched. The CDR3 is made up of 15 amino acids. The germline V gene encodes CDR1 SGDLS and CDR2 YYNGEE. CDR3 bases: TGTGCCAGCAGCGTAGGACAGGGTATCACAGATACGCAGTATTTT. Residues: CASSVGQGITDTQYF.

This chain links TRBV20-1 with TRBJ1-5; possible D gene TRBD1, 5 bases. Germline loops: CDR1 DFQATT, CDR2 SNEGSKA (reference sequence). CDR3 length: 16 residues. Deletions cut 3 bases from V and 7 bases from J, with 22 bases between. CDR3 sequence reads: CSASSVRGRLRQPQHF. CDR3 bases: TGCAGTGCTAGTAGCGTCCGGGGCAGGTTGAGGCAGCCCCAGCATTTT.

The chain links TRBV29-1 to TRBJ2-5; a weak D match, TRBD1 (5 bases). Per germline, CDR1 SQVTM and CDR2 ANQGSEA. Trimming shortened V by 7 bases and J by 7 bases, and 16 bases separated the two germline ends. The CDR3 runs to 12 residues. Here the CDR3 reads CSGTSPMGTQYF. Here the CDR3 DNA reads TGCAGCGGGACAAGCCCCATGGGGACCCAGTACTTC.

CDR3 coding DNA: TGTGCCAGCAGTGGGGACAGGACTGGGGCCAACGTCCTGACTTTC. Its protein product is CASSGDRTGANVLTF. The genes are TRBV2 and TRBJ2-6, with 8 bases aligning to TRBD1. Trimming removed 4 bases from V and 2 bases from J; junction bases left unmatched: 1. The CDR3 consists of 15 residues. Germline V gene sequence: CDR1 SNHLY, CDR2 FYNNEI.

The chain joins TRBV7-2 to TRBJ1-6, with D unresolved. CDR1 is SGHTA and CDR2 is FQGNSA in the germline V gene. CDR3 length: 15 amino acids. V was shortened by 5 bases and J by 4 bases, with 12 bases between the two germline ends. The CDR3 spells CASSANREYNSPLHF. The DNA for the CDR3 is TGTGCCAGCAGCGCAAACCGGGAGTATAATTCACCCCTCCACTTT.